These T cell receptor beta chains were read from a single sample in a study of T cell repertoires in cytomegalovirus infection. Each CDR3 protein gets one entry after TCRdb re-called the reads with MiXCR. This sample has 700,000 to 850,000 distinct CDR3 sequences; over 25% occur once, and the top ten carry under 15%. Antigens of these TCRs are unknown. The material sequenced was cultured CD8+ T cells from PBMCs, taken from culture after CMV antigen stimulation. The source of these receptors is a human donor in good health (CMV status not recorded). Some clones in this sample may be carry-over from other donors' samples. Each CDR3 is given with its conserved first and last residue. Each record gives: D gene, J gene, V gene, clone size, CDR3 DNA, CDR3 protein. The D gene is left open where the match is weak. Expanded clones get a size class; other rows say once, few or many, or leave the size out.

TRBD1,TRBJ2-3,TRBV4-1,many,TGCGCCAGCAGCCCTCGGACAGGGGGCCGCACAGATACGCAGTATTTT,CASSPRTGGRTDTQYF
.,TRBJ2-1,TRBV14,.,TGTGCCAGCAGCCAAGTCGGCAGGGTCTATGAGCAGTTCTTC,CASSQVGRVYEQFF
.,TRBJ1-5,TRBV19,few,TGTGCCAGTACCCCATCAGGAGGGAACATAGCGCCCCAGCATTTT,CASTPSGGNIAPQHF
TRBD1,TRBJ2-5,TRBV12-3/TRBV12-4,few,TGTGCCAGCGGCTCGGACAGGGCCCAAGAGACCCAGTACTTC,CASGSDRAQETQYF
.,TRBJ1-1,TRBV7-6,.,TGTGCCAGCAGCTTAGTCCGCGGTATGAACACTGAAGCTTTCTTT,CASSLVRGMNTEAFF
TRBD2,TRBJ2-3,TRBV11-3,few,TGTGCCAGCAGCTTAGGGGGAACTAGCGTCACAGATACGCAGTATTTT,CASSLGGTSVTDTQYF
TRBD1,TRBJ2-3,TRBV9,few,TGTGCCAGCAGCCCGAGCCCCGGGACAGCCCCTAGCATCGAAACGCAGTATTTT,CASSPSPGTAPSIETQYF
.,TRBJ1-4,TRBV18,.,TGTGCCAGCTCAGCCGGGACACTCGCTATACATAATGAAAAACTGTTTTTT,CASSAGTLAIHNEKLFF
.,TRBJ2-5,TRBV12-5,.,TGTGCTAGTGAGGGTGGGGAGACCCAGTACTTC,CASEGGETQYF
TRBD1,TRBJ2-2,TRBV28,.,TGTGCCAGCAGTTACAGGGGGCACACCGGGGAGCTGTTTTTT,CASSYRGHTGELFF
TRBD1,TRBJ2-1,TRBV6-6,.,TGTGCCAGCATCCGGGACAGCGCTTACAATGAGCAGTTCTTC,CASIRDSAYNEQFF
TRBD2,TRBJ2-1,TRBV12-5,few,TGTGCTAGTGGTTTGGTAGGGCGGGGGGAAAAAAATGAGCAGTTCTTC,CASGLVGRGEKNEQFF
.,TRBJ2-1,TRBV5-5,.,TGTGCCAGCAGCTTGCTGAGCGGGGAGCAGTTCTTC,CASSLLSGEQFF
.,TRBJ2-2,TRBV6-1,few,TGTGCCAGCAGTGAACGGCGGACTTTAACCGGGGAGCTGTTTTTT,CASSERRTLTGELFF
.,TRBJ2-3,TRBV11-3,.,TGTGCCAGCAGCTTAATAGCGGCAGATACGCAGTATTTT,CASSLIAADTQYF
.,TRBJ2-3,TRBV7-6,once,TGTGCCAGCAGCCCCCTGGGTAGTACAGTGACAGATACGCAGTATTTT,CASSPLGSTVTDTQYF
TRBD1,TRBJ2-3,TRBV27,few,TGTGCCAGCAGTGTCGTCCGAGGGACAGGGGCAGATACGCAGTATTTT,CASSVVRGTGADTQYF
.,TRBJ1-5,TRBV6-2/TRBV6-3,few,TGTGCCAGCAGTTACGGCGACAGGACATATCAGCCCCAGCATTTT,CASSYGDRTYQPQHF
.,TRBJ1-1,TRBV7-9,few,TGTGCCAGCAGCTGGGGAGTTGGGGCTTTCTTT,CASSWGVGAFF
TRBD1,TRBJ1-2,TRBV7-9,.,TGTGCCAGCAGCCCTCACGGACAGGTGATCTATGGCTACACCTTC,CASSPHGQVIYGYTF
.,TRBJ2-1,TRBV7-2,.,TGTGCCAGCAGCTTGGGATCAGCGGCGCATGAGCAGTTCTTC,CASSLGSAAHEQFF
TRBD1,TRBJ1-4,TRBV27,.,TGTGCCAGCAATCGACAGGGACCTAATGAAAAACTGTTTTTT,CASNRQGPNEKLFF
.,TRBJ2-2,TRBV9,.,TGTGCCAGCAGCGTGAGGGACCACGCCACCGGGGAGCTGTTTTTT,CASSVRDHATGELFF
TRBD2,TRBJ2-2,TRBV6-5,.,TGTGCCAGCAGTTACAGAATTCCCTACCGGGGGGACACCGGGGAGCTGTTTTTT,CASSYRIPYRGDTGELFF
.,TRBJ2-5,TRBV7-9,few,TGTGCCAGCAGCACCATCAGGGAGACCCAGTACTTC,CASSTIRETQYF
.,TRBJ1-5,TRBV28,.,TGTGCCAGCAGCTATTCGGGGGGGCGCGAGCAGCCCCAGCATTTT,CASSYSGGREQPQHF
.,TRBJ1-2,TRBV19,few,TGTGCCAGTTGGACGGGCTATGGCTACACCTTC,CASWTGYGYTF
TRBD2,TRBJ2-1,TRBV7-6,many,TGTGCCAGCAGGTTAGCTAGCGGGGGGGCCCACAATGAGCAGTTCTTC,CASRLASGGAHNEQFF
TRBD1,TRBJ1-2,TRBV27,few,TGTGCCAGCAGTCCGGACAGGGTAGGGCCTCGGGGCTACACCTTC,CASSPDRVGPRGYTF
.,TRBJ1-1,TRBV4-1,few,TGCGCCAGCAGCCAAGAAAAACGGGCTTTCTTT,CASSQEKRAFF
.,TRBJ1-3,TRBV20-1,few,TGCAGTGCTAGACCTTCTCCCCCCTCCATCACTGGAAACACCATATATTTT,CSARPSPPSITGNTIYF
.,TRBJ2-5,TRBV7-2,many,TGTGCCAGCAGCTCCCAGGTTTCCCAGTCGGCCCAGTACTTC,CASSSQVSQSAQYF
.,TRBJ1-3,TRBV7-9,few,TGTGCCAGCATCTTCCCTCGGGGGGCCGGCTCTGGAAACACCATATATTTT,CASIFPRGAGSGNTIYF
.,TRBJ2-1,TRBV13,few,TGTGCCAGCAGCTCACTTGGGACTTCGCGTGGGGGTTCGTTCAAACTTGAGCAGTTCTTC,CASSSLGTSRGGSFKLEQFF
TRBD2,TRBJ2-7,TRBV9,.,TGTGCCAGCAGCCCGGGGGGTAGCGGCTACGAGCAGTACTTC,CASSPGGSGYEQYF
.,TRBJ1-1,TRBV12-3/TRBV12-4,.,TGTGCCAGCAGTTTACGGAACTTT,CASSLRNF
TRBD2,TRBJ2-1,TRBV6-2/TRBV6-3,few,TGTGCCAGCAGTTATACCGGGGGGATGAGCTCCTACAATGAGCAGTTCTTC,CASSYTGGMSSYNEQFF
TRBD1,TRBJ1-1,TRBV14,many,TGTGCCAGCAGCCAGGTACAGGGGGACCTCACTGAAGCTTTCTTT,CASSQVQGDLTEAFF
.,TRBJ2-1,TRBV27,few,TGTGCCAGCAGTTTATCCGAATACTCCTACAATGAGCAGTTCTTC,CASSLSEYSYNEQFF